These T cell receptor beta chains were read from a single sample in a study of blood T cell repertoires in COVID-19. Generated by immunoSEQ multiplex PCR, the TCRdb table keeps only in-frame clones and is missing some. This table holds 250,000 to 300,000 clones, around 90% found once. Sequences were obtained from peripheral blood. Receptors originate from a woman aged 55-75 years with COVID-19, enrolled during active disease. CDR3s include the opening cysteine and the closing phenylalanine or tryptophan. The D gene is left open where the match is weak. Some rows have no size entry. The others give once, few or many, or a class for an expanded clone.

J | V | size | D | DNA | CDR3
TRBJ2-3 | TRBV6-5 | - | TRBD2 | TGTGCCAGCAGGCAAGCGGGAGTGAGCACAGATACGCAGTATTTT | CASRQAGVSTDTQYF
TRBJ1-2 | TRBV3-1/TRBV3-2 | - | - | TGTGCCAGCAGCCAAGCAGGGTGGGGCTACACCTTC | CASSQAGWGYTF
TRBJ2-1 | TRBV7-9 | - | - | TGTGCCAGCAGCTTAGCGGGAGCGGTCTACAATGAGCAGTTCTTC | CASSLAGAVYNEQFF
TRBJ2-1 | TRBV5-1 | - | TRBD2 | TGCGCCAGCAGCTTGGCTAGCGGGAGGATGGAGCAGTTCTTC | CASSLASGRMEQFF
TRBJ2-3 | TRBV7-9 | - | - | TGTGCCAGCAGCTCTTTCGGGGTAGCATCCACAGATACGCAGTATTTT | CASSSFGVASTDTQYF
TRBJ2-2 | TRBV27 | - | - | TGTGCCAGCAGTCCCCTATTCGCGTCGGTAACCGGGGAGCTGTTTTTT | CASSPLFASVTGELFF
TRBJ2-1 | TRBV10-3 | - | - | TGTGCCATCAGTGGTAGCAATGAGCAGTTCTTC | CAISGSNEQFF
TRBJ2-7 | TRBV30 | - | TRBD2 | TGTGCCTGGAGCTTGGGAGCGGGAGCGCGGCGGGAGCAGTACTTC | CAWSLGAGARREQYF
TRBJ2-7 | TRBV7-2 | - | TRBD2 | TGTGCCAGCAGCAAAACTAGCGGGAGGAAATACGAGCAGTACTTC | CASSKTSGRKYEQYF
TRBJ1-5 | TRBV28 | few | - | TGTGCCAGCAGTTCCATTACACAGTTTAGCAATCAGCCCCAGCATTTT | CASSSITQFSNQPQHF
TRBJ2-1 | TRBV28 | - | - | TGTGCCAGCAGTTCCCCCAGCGGTACCGCCTACAATGAGCAGTTCTTC | CASSSPSGTAYNEQFF
TRBJ2-7 | TRBV28 | few | - | TGTGCCAGCAGTTTAGGCAGGCTTTCGTACTTC | CASSLGRLSYF
TRBJ2-2 | TRBV27 | - | - | TGTGCCAGCAGTCCCTTTTTTGAGACAGCTCACCGGGAGCTGTTTTTT | CASSPFFETAHRELFF
TRBJ2-2 | TRBV7-2 | - | TRBD2 | TGTGCCAGCAGCTTACAATTAGCGGGAGGAACCGGGGAGCTGTTTTTT | CASSLQLAGGTGELFF
TRBJ1-1 | TRBV5-1 | - | - | TGCGCCAGCAGCTTCGACAGAAACACTGAAGCTTTCTTT | CASSFDRNTEAFF
TRBJ2-7 | TRBV5-4 | - | - | TGTGCCAGCAGCTTGGTCCGGCAGGGCGGCGCCTACGAGCAGTACTTC | CASSLVRQGGAYEQYF
TRBJ2-4 | TRBV11-2 | once | TRBD2 | TGTGCCAGCAGCCCCTCTAGCGGGAGGGCCAAAAACATTCAGTACTTC | CASSPSSGRAKNIQYF
TRBJ2-5 | TRBV9 | - | TRBD2 | TGTGCCAGCAGCGTTTCTAGCGGGAAGGGAGGCGAGACCCAGTACTTC | CASSVSSGKGGETQYF
TRBJ2-1 | TRBV9 | - | TRBD1 | TGTGCCAGCAGCCCTCACCCCAGGACAGGGGGCCTCGGGCTACAGTTCTTC | CASSPHPRTGGLGLQFF
TRBJ1-1 | TRBV5-1 | once | - | TGCGCCAGCACCCTGGGGCTCATGAACACTGAAGCTTTCTTT | CASTLGLMNTEAFF